Listed below are T cell receptor beta chains from one sample, sequenced in a study of cytomegalovirus exposure and HLA in healthy donors. Measured with immunoSEQ multiplex PCR; TCRdb has only the in-frame clones, and not every one. This sample has about 120,000 clones, with roughly 8.6% found just once. Sequenced input: PBMCs. The receptors stem from a woman in her thirties or forties in good health and CMV-seropositive. CDR3s include the opening cysteine and the closing phenylalanine or tryptophan. The D gene is left open where the match is weak. The size of a clone is reported for some rows only, either as once, few or many, or as a class for expanded clones.

clone size	D gene	J gene	V gene	CDR3 DNA	CDR3 protein
few	-	TRBJ2-1	TRBV6-1	TGTGCCAGCAGGTTAAGTGTAGTCTACAATGAGCAGTTCTTC	CASRLSVVYNEQFF
-	TRBD1	TRBJ2-2	TRBV15	TGTGCCACCAGCACCCCGGGACAGGCGAACACCGGGGAGCTGTTTTTT	CATSTPGQANTGELFF
-	TRBD1	TRBJ1-4	TRBV6-1	TGTGCCAGCAGCCTGGGACAGTTTGACGAAAAACTGTTTTTT	CASSLGQFDEKLFF
-	TRBD2	TRBJ2-7	TRBV5-1	TGCGCCAGCAGCGGGATTGCGGGGGGGTCCTACGAGCAGTACTTC	CASSGIAGGSYEQYF
few	-	TRBJ1-4	TRBV7-9	TGTGCCAGCAGCTTAGGTGGCTTCGGGGATGAAAAACTGTTTTTT	CASSLGGFGDEKLFF
few	-	TRBJ2-5	TRBV5-1	TGCGCCAGCAGCTTGGGGACAGTAAAAGAGACCCAGTACTTC	CASSLGTVKETQYF
few	TRBD1	TRBJ1-5	TRBV4-1	TGCGCCAGCAGCCAAGGAGTCGGGACAGGAGATCAGCCCCAGCATTTT	CASSQGVGTGDQPQHF
few	TRBD2	TRBJ2-5	TRBV4-1	TGCGCCAGCAGCCAAGACGTGACTAGCGGGGGGGCCAGACGAGAGACCCAGTACTTC	CASSQDVTSGGARRETQYF
once	-	TRBJ2-7	TRBV7-9	TGTGCCAGCAGCTCAACTTACGAGCAGTACTTC	CASSSTYEQYF
-	-	TRBJ1-1	TRBV15	TGTGCCACCAGCAGAGGGACGACCGCGGGCACTGAAGCTTTCTTT	CATSRGTTAGTEAFF
-	TRBD2	TRBJ2-1	TRBV6-6	TGTGCCAGCAGGACTAGCGGGGGGGACCGTGAGCAGTTCTTC	CASRTSGGDREQFF
few	-	TRBJ2-7	TRBV2	TGTGCCAGCAGCCGTGGGGCTGAACGTCGATACGAGCAGTACTTC	CASSRGAERRYEQYF
-	-	TRBJ1-5	TRBV6-1	TGTGCCAGCAGACAGGGTAAGGATCAGCCCCAGCATTTT	CASRQGKDQPQHF
-	-	TRBJ2-7	TRBV5-1	TGCGCCAGCAGCTTGACCAGCTACGAGCAGTACTTC	CASSLTSYEQYF
-	TRBD1	TRBJ2-1	TRBV18	TGTGCCAGCTCTCCGACAGGGGCGGTCAATGAGCAGTTCTTC	CASSPTGAVNEQFF
-	TRBD1	TRBJ2-5	TRBV5-6	TGTGCCAGCAGCTCGGGACAGCCCCAAGAGACCCAGTACTTC	CASSSGQPQETQYF
-	TRBD1	TRBJ1-6	TRBV5-4	TGTGCCAGCAGCGTGGGACAGGGTTATTCACCCCTCCACTTT	CASSVGQGYSPLHF
-	TRBD1	TRBJ2-1	TRBV5-4	TGTGCCAGCAGACGGGACAGGGGGCGTAATGAGCAGTTCTTC	CASRRDRGRNEQFF
-	TRBD1	TRBJ1-2	TRBV15	TGTGCCACCAGCAGAGAACCAGGGGGAAACTATGGCTACACCTTC	CATSREPGGNYGYTF
-	-	TRBJ1-1	TRBV18	TGTGCCAGCTCACCATTCCTTAACAGGGAAGCCGGTGAAGCTTTCTTT	CASSPFLNREAGEAFF